One sample yielded the 18 T cell receptor beta chains listed below, sequenced in a study of cytomegalovirus exposure and HLA in healthy donors. PCR employed 60 Vbeta and 13 Jbeta primers. The data were produced by immunoSEQ multiplex PCR, yet TCRdb's version contains in-frame clones alone and is incomplete. The table shows 190,000 or so clones, with 80% occurring only once. What was sequenced was PBMCs. Every receptor here comes from a boy younger than 18 in good health and CMV-seronegative.

This clone has just one count. The chain combines TRBV4-3 with TRBJ1-6; tentative D call: TRBD1 (5 bases). In germline, CDR1 is LGHNA, CDR2 YSLEER. The CDR3 totals 16 residues. V lost 0 bases and J lost 7, with 13 bases in between. DNA of the CDR3: TGCGCCAGCAGCCAAGATCAGCGACAGACCAATTCACCCCTCCACTTT. Translation gives CASSQDQRQTNSPLHF.

This sequence joins TRBV11-3 and TRBJ2-2, with 10 bases matching TRBD2. The CDR3 runs 19 residues. The germline gives CDR1 SGHNT, CDR2 YENEEA. Losses at the gene ends were 5 bases for V and 6 bases for J; bases not matched to a gene: 18. The CDR3, as DNA: TGTGCCAGCAGCCCCTGGGTGGGGACTAGCGCGGAGGGGTCCGGGGAGCTGTTTTTT. Its translation: CASSPWVGTSAEGSGELFF. Full variable domain (remainder filled in from reference TRBV11-3 and TRBJ2-2): EAGVVQSPRYKIIEKKQPVAFWCNPISGHNTLYWYLQNLGQGPELLIRYENEEAVDDSQLPKDRFSAERLKGVDSTLKIQPAELGDSAVYLCASSPWVGTSAEGSGELFFGEGSRLTVL.

This clone appeared a few times. This sequence joins TRBV6-1 and TRBJ2-5; tentatively, D is TRBD1 (6 bases). The CDR3 spans 13 residues. Germline V gene sequence: CDR1 MNHNS, CDR2 SASEGT. V lost 3 bases, J lost 4 bases, and 9 bases lay in between. CDR3 amino acids: CASSDGGPETQYF. CDR3 nucleotide sequence: TGTGCCAGCAGTGATGGGGGCCCAGAGACCCAGTACTTC.

This chain joins TRBV13 and TRBJ1-2; D perhaps matches TRBD1 (6 bases). This CDR3 spans 14 amino acids. V dropped 0 bases and J dropped 7 bases, with 12 bases sitting between them. Looked up from germline, CDR1 is PRHDT and CDR2 is FYEKMQ (reference sequence). CDR3 nucleotides: TGTGCCAGCAGCTTAGGCAGGGGAGTTCGTGGCTACACCTTC. This translates into CASSLGRGVRGYTF. Full variable domain (remainder filled in from reference TRBV13 and TRBJ1-2): AAGVIQSPRHLIKEKRETATLKCYPIPRHDTVYWYQQGPGQDPQFLISFYEKMQSDKGSIPDRFSAQQFSDYHSELNMSSLELGDSALYFCASSLGRGVRGYTFGSGTRLTVV.

The chain employs TRBV29-1 and TRBJ2-1; TRBD1 might be the D (6 bases). Germline V gene lookup returns CDR1 SQVTM and CDR2 ANQGSEA. The V end was cut by 3 bases, the J end by 5 bases, with 11 bases between. The CDR3 is made up of 13 amino acids. The CDR3 here is CSVDGQSNNEQFF. CDR3 sequence (DNA): TGCAGCGTTGATGGACAGTCCAACAATGAGCAGTTCTTC.

The count of this clone is one. This sequence joins TRBV30 and TRBJ2-1, with 7 bases identical to TRBD2. J was trimmed by 2 bases and V by 6 bases; bases with no gene match: 7. The CDR3 is 14 residues long. CDR1 is GTSNPN and CDR2 is SVGIG in the germline V gene (reference sequence). CDR3 nucleotide sequence: TGTGCCTGCGGGGGACTACATCCCTACAATGAGCAGTTCTTC. It is translated as CACGGLHPYNEQFF.

The chain joins TRBV10-3 to TRBJ2-1, with 8 nucleotides matching TRBD2. Germline CDR1 reads ENHRY; CDR2 reads SYGVKD. The CDR3 runs 16 residues. With V trimmed by 0 bases and J by 1 base, 2 bases remained unmatched. This chain's CDR3 is CAISESLAGSYNEQFF. CDR3 nucleotide sequence: TGTGCCATCAGTGAGTCCTTAGCGGGATCCTACAATGAGCAGTTCTTC.

This chain joins TRBV7-2 and TRBJ1-5, with TRBD1 matching 11 bases. The length of the CDR3 is 15 residues. The germline CDR1 and CDR2 sequences are SGHTA and FQGNSA. Trimming removed 3 bases from V and 8 bases from J; junction bases left unmatched: 6. CDR3 region: CASSLEGDRGEPQHF. The DNA of the CDR3 is TGTGCCAGCAGCTTGGAAGGGGACAGGGGGGAGCCCCAGCATTTT.

V and J are TRBV29-1 and TRBJ1-1; D is ambiguous. The CDR3 contains 13 residues. With 4 bases removed from V and 0 bases from J, the gap between germline ends came to 9 bases. Per germline, CDR1 SQVTM and CDR2 ANQGSEA. The CDR3 sequence is CSVGRSMNTEAFF. The CDR3 bases are TGCAGCGTTGGTCGGAGCATGAACACTGAAGCTTTCTTT. Combining the CDR3 with reference TRBV29-1 and TRBJ1-1 gives the whole variable domain SAVISQKPSRDICQRGTSLTIQCQVDSQVTMMFWYRQQPGQSLTLIATANQGSEATYESGFVIDKFPISRPNLTFSTLTVSNMSPEDSSIYLCSVGRSMNTEAFFGQGTRLTVV.

The chain uses TRBV7-2 and TRBJ2-1, with TRBD2 identical over 7 bases. Trimming removed 4 bases from V and 9 bases from J; junction bases left unmatched: 12. Looked up from germline, CDR1 is SGHTA and CDR2 is FQGNSA. This CDR3 is 15 amino acids long. This CDR3 reads CASSSHAGGLSEQFF. CDR3 nucleotide sequence: TGTGCCAGCAGCTCACACGCCGGGGGACTATCTGAGCAGTTCTTC.

This clone appeared once. This chain joins TRBV6-1 and TRBJ1-6; no clear D. The CDR3 loop spans 14 amino acids. Germline CDR1 MNHNS, CDR2 SASEGT. Trimming cost V 4 bases and J 7 bases, with 11 bases left between them. CDR3 amino acids: CASSGEPWNSPLHF. The CDR3 bases are TGTGCCAGCAGTGGCGAACCTTGGAATTCACCCCTCCACTTT.

The rearrangement uses TRBV11-3 and TRBJ1-2; D possibly corresponds to TRBD1 (5 bases). V was shortened by 4 bases and J by 5 bases, with 11 bases between the two germline ends. This CDR3 has 13 residues. Germline V CDR1 and CDR2: SGHNT, YENEEA. CDR3 residues: CASSSAGYYGYTF. The CDR3 region has the DNA TGTGCCAGCAGCTCTGCAGGGTATTATGGCTACACCTTC.

J is TRBJ2-7 and V is TRBV12-5; no firm D call. Looked up from germline, CDR1 is LGHNT and CDR2 is FRNRAP. V was clipped by 8 bases and J by 5 bases, with 10 bases between them. This CDR3 has 11 amino acids. The CDR3 region has the DNA TGTGCTAGTATTTGGGCTCACGAGCAGTACTTC. This encodes CASIWAHEQYF.

The chain combines TRBV7-3 with TRBJ2-3; 8 bases fit TRBD2. The CDR3 spans 15 residues. V lost 5 bases, J lost 2 bases, and 6 bases stayed unmatched. Per the germline V gene, CDR1 is SGHTA and CDR2 is FQGTGA. CDR3 sequence: CASSGTGGATDTQYF. CDR3 DNA sequence: TGTGCCAGCAGCGGTACGGGAGGGGCCACAGATACGCAGTATTTT.

In the case of this clone: Other DNA sequences from this sample encode an identical CDR3 as well. This chain links TRBV27 with TRBJ2-7, with 7 bases fitting TRBD1. This CDR3 is 16 amino acids long. The germline CDR1 and CDR2 sequences are MNHEY and SMNVEV (reference sequence). The J segment lost 2 bases and the V segment lost 4 bases, leaving 11 bases of the junction unmatched. The CDR3 DNA sequence: TGTGCCAGCAGTTCTCGACAGGGTCGGCCGGCCTACGAGCAGTACTTC. It yields the protein CASSSRQGRPAYEQYF.

The gene calls are TRBV11-2 and TRBJ1-3, with TRBD1 matching 9 bases. The junction had 14 bases not matched to a gene; V was cut back by 5 bases and J by 3 bases. The CDR3 runs to 18 residues. Per germline, CDR1 SGHAT and CDR2 FQNNGV. The DNA for the CDR3 is TGTGCCAGCAGCCACCCCGGGACAGGGAATAGTCGTGGAAACACCATATATTTT. Residues: CASSHPGTGNSRGNTIYF.

This chain joins TRBV30 and TRBJ1-1, with TRBD1 identical over 8 bases. From germline, CDR1 is GTSNPN and CDR2 SVGIG (reference sequence). V lost 3 bases, J lost 6 bases, and 9 bases stayed unmatched. The CDR3 has 14 amino acids. The CDR3 region is CAWRKPGTGPEAFF. The CDR3 bases are TGTGCCTGGAGGAAGCCCGGGACAGGACCTGAAGCTTTCTTT. The whole variable domain, filled in from reference TRBV30 and TRBJ1-1, reads SQTIHQWPATLVQPVGSPLSLECTVEGTSNPNLYWYRQAAGRGLQLLFYSVGIGQISSEVPQNLSASRPQDRQFILSSKKLLLSDSGFYLCAWRKPGTGPEAFFGQGTRLTVV.

The rearrangement uses TRBV7-2 and TRBJ2-5; 10 nucleotides agree with TRBD2. Germline CDR1 and CDR2: SGHTA and FQGNSA. V lost 3 bases, J lost 5 bases, and 6 bases stayed unmatched. This CDR3 spans 15 amino acids. CDR3 protein: CASSFTSGTLETQYF. The CDR3, as DNA: TGTGCCAGCAGCTTTACTAGCGGGACCTTGGAGACCCAGTACTTC.